This is a list of T cell receptor beta chains from one sample in a study of shared clonotypes between healthy human individuals. Clones were read by immunoSEQ multiplex PCR, and TCRdb kept only the in-frame ones, dropping some. The sample contains a few hundred thousand clones, around three quarters of which appear only once. Sequencing used PBMCs. All receptors come from a woman aged 40 to 50 in good health. Some clones in this sample may be carry-over from other donors' samples. Both conserved end residues are trimmed from each CDR3. The D gene is left open where the match is weak.

j_call: TRBJ2-7; d_call: NA; v_call: TRBV28; cdr3_aa: ASSHPPYEQY
j_call: TRBJ2-7; d_call: NA; v_call: TRBV5-1; cdr3_aa: ASSLVTGNGREQY
j_call: TRBJ2-2; d_call: NA; v_call: TRBV6-1; cdr3_aa: ASSEVAGSTGELF
j_call: TRBJ2-1; d_call: NA; v_call: TRBV27; cdr3_aa: ASSFSGAQQF
j_call: TRBJ2-7; d_call: NA; v_call: TRBV6-1; cdr3_aa: ASRGEQGFFHEQY
j_call: TRBJ2-7; d_call: TRBD2; v_call: TRBV7-6; cdr3_aa: ASSRTSGLSYEQY
j_call: TRBJ1-5; d_call: TRBD1; v_call: TRBV27; cdr3_aa: ASSSNGQGYYSNQPQH
j_call: TRBJ2-7; d_call: NA; v_call: TRBV10-2; cdr3_aa: ASSFGGYEQY
j_call: TRBJ1-1; d_call: NA; v_call: TRBV2; cdr3_aa: ASSVQGRDTEAF
j_call: TRBJ2-3; d_call: NA; v_call: TRBV2; cdr3_aa: ASRAEPGKPTQY
j_call: TRBJ2-1; d_call: TRBD2; v_call: TRBV7-2; cdr3_aa: ASSLALAGSYNEQF
j_call: TRBJ2-2; d_call: NA; v_call: TRBV4-1; cdr3_aa: ASSLPGAGELF
j_call: TRBJ2-2; d_call: TRBD2; v_call: TRBV4-2; cdr3_aa: ASSHRTSGHNTGELF
j_call: TRBJ2-3; d_call: NA; v_call: TRBV27; cdr3_aa: ASSLLGSTDTQY
j_call: TRBJ2-7; d_call: TRBD2; v_call: TRBV15; cdr3_aa: ATSHRLAGAYEQY
j_call: TRBJ1-5; d_call: NA; v_call: TRBV18; cdr3_aa: ASSPSGGSPQH
j_call: TRBJ1-1; d_call: NA; v_call: TRBV28; cdr3_aa: ASSITTALAEAF
j_call: TRBJ2-7; d_call: TRBD1; v_call: TRBV7-8; cdr3_aa: ASSLGVRGLSEQY
j_call: TRBJ2-7; d_call: NA; v_call: TRBV29-1; cdr3_aa: SVIQATAYEQY
j_call: TRBJ2-1; d_call: NA; v_call: TRBV7-9; cdr3_aa: ASSSPTGKQF
j_call: TRBJ2-2; d_call: TRBD1; v_call: TRBV5-1; cdr3_aa: ASSRDSNTGELF
j_call: TRBJ2-5; d_call: NA; v_call: TRBV7-2; cdr3_aa: ASSTGPGGTQY
j_call: TRBJ2-7; d_call: NA; v_call: TRBV11-3; cdr3_aa: ASSFSAGTDHGEQY
j_call: TRBJ2-7; d_call: TRBD2; v_call: TRBV15; cdr3_aa: ATSSRGLAEHYEQY
j_call: TRBJ2-3; d_call: TRBD1; v_call: TRBV28; cdr3_aa: ASSYPRTGGTDTQY
j_call: TRBJ2-3; d_call: NA; v_call: TRBV11-2; cdr3_aa: ASSWAGTDTQY
j_call: TRBJ2-7; d_call: NA; v_call: TRBV7-6; cdr3_aa: ASSQNKQYEQY
j_call: TRBJ1-2; d_call: NA; v_call: TRBV29-1; cdr3_aa: SVDSIPVGNYGYT